Listed here are 18 T cell receptor beta chains from one sample, sequenced in a study of Ad26.COV2.S vaccination and SARS-CoV-2 variants. This table comes from immunoSEQ multiplex PCR, and its TCRdb copy is limited to in-frame clones, with some not included. The sample holds fewer than 900,000 clones; 70% to 90% are singletons and the top ten take about 1.5%. Treatment noted: 15 to 20 received Ad26.COV2.S at low or high dose, single or two shots; 5 received placebo; per-sample allocation not given. All samples were drawn on day 63, counting from the first vaccine or placebo injection. The input for sequencing was peripheral blood, taken in a trial of Ad26.COV2.S vaccine versus placebo. Receptors originate from a person between 18 and 65 years old who received the Ad26.COV2.S COVID-19 vaccine or a placebo.

The chain employs TRBV7-2 and TRBJ2-4; the match to TRBD2 covers 8 bases. Germline V gene sequence: CDR1 SGHTA, CDR2 FQGNSA. V lost 1 base to trimming and J lost 6 bases; unmatched junction nucleotides: 11. The CDR3 spans 17 residues. In DNA, the CDR3 is TGTGCCAGCAGCTTAGAGCCCAGCGGGAGATTAGTAAACATTCAGTACTTC. Encoded protein: CASSLEPSGRLVNIQYF.

The chain recombines TRBV27 with TRBJ1-1; D gene ambiguous. Trimming took 5 bases from V and 7 from J, leaving 14 bases between them. Germline V gene lookup returns CDR1 MNHEY and CDR2 SMNVEV (reference sequence). The CDR3 spans 13 residues. The CDR3 loop is CASSVRRHFEAFF. DNA for the CDR3: TGTGCCAGCAGTGTCCGGAGGCACTTTGAAGCTTTCTTT.

The V gene is TRBV7-2, the J gene TRBJ1-2; 7 bases align to TRBD1. The V gene's germline CDR1 is SGHTA and CDR2 FQGNSA. This CDR3 comprises 13 residues. The V and J ends lost 5 bases and 6 bases, in that order; junction bases with no gene match: 6. CDR3 sequence (DNA): TGTGCCAGCAGCGTACAGGGGAGTAATGGCTACACCTTC. This sequence encodes CASSVQGSNGYTF.

This sequence joins TRBV6-5 and TRBJ1-5; D possibly corresponds to TRBD1 (5 bases). CDR3 size: 14 residues. V lost 5 bases, J lost 2 bases, and 10 bases lay in between. Germline V CDR1 and CDR2: MNHEY, SVGAGI. CDR3 sequence (DNA): TGTGCCAGCAGTCCGACAGCTGGCAATCAGCCCCAGCATTTT. Encoded protein: CASSPTAGNQPQHF.

The chain links TRBV6-2 or TRBV6-3 to TRBJ1-5; 7 bases fit TRBD1. CDR1 and CDR2 from the germline V gene are MNHEY and SVGEGT. V dropped 6 bases and J dropped 4; count of bases not matched to a gene: 6. The CDR3 has 14 amino acids. The chain's CDR3 is CASSPGQINQPQHF. Here the CDR3 DNA reads TGTGCCAGCAGCCCGGGACAGATAAATCAGCCCCAGCATTTT.

The genes are TRBV15 and TRBJ2-3, with a tentative D call TRBD2 (5 bases). Trimming pared 1 base from V and 0 bases from J, leaving 11 bases between. CDR1 and CDR2 (germline): LNHNV, YYDKDF (reference sequence). This CDR3 comprises 16 residues. The CDR3 DNA reads as TGTGCCACCAGCAGAGGCCGGCCGGGGAGCACAGATACGCAGTATTTT. Amino acid sequence: CATSRGRPGSTDTQYF.

The V gene is TRBV9, the J gene TRBJ2-1, with D uncertain. V dropped 4 bases and J dropped 8 bases, with 13 bases sitting between them. The CDR3 spans 13 residues. Germline CDR1 and CDR2: SGDLS and YYNGEE. The CDR3 region is CASSPPPGHEQFF. The DNA of the CDR3 is TGTGCCAGCAGCCCCCCCCCGGGCCATGAGCAGTTCTTC.

The V and J genes are TRBV18 and TRBJ2-3; 8 nucleotides agree with TRBD2. Unmatched junction bases numbered 11, after V lost 3 bases and J lost 6 bases. CDR3 size: 16 residues. The germline CDR1 and CDR2 sequences are KGHSH and LQKENI. The CDR3 nucleotides are TGTGCCAGCTCACCCGTACCGGGACTAGTTGGGGATACGCAGTATTTT. Translating it yields CASSPVPGLVGDTQYF.

The V call is TRBV27, the J call TRBJ1-1; no definite D call. Germline-derived CDR1 and CDR2 are MNHEY and SMNVEV (reference sequence). V lost 6 bases to trimming and J lost 3 bases, with 14 bases between them. This CDR3 has 14 amino acids. The CDR3 region has the DNA TGTGCCAGCAGCCATATCGGACGGGACACTGAAGCTTTCTTT. It specifies CASSHIGRDTEAFF.

There are a few counts of this clone. The same CDR3 arises from other DNA sequences in this sample as well. The chain uses TRBV30 and TRBJ2-3; D is undetermined. V was cut by 0 bases and J by 5 bases, with 3 bases left in between. The CDR3 is made up of 11 amino acids. From germline, CDR1 is GTSNPN and CDR2 SVGIG (reference sequence). The DNA of the CDR3 is TGTGCCTGGAGTGTCGGAGATACGCAGTATTTT. Its protein is CAWSVGDTQYF.

The chain uses TRBV30 and TRBJ2-7; no firm D call. The length of the CDR3 is 14 residues. With 4 bases removed from V and 2 bases from J, the gap between germline ends came to 15 bases. Per germline, CDR1 GTSNPN and CDR2 SVGIG (reference sequence). The CDR3 nucleotides are TGTGCCTGGACCATAGGGCTCCCACCCTACGAGCAGTACTTC. It translates to CAWTIGLPPYEQYF. The whole variable domain, remainder taken from reference TRBV30 and TRBJ2-7, is SQTIHQWPATLVQPVGSPLSLECTVEGTSNPNLYWYRQAAGRGLQLLFYSVGIGQISSEVPQNLSASRPQDRQFILSSKKLLLSDSGFYLCAWTIGLPPYEQYFGPGTRLTVT.

The genes are TRBV29-1 and TRBJ1-1; D perhaps matches TRBD1 (5 bases). Germline CDR1 SQVTM, CDR2 ANQGSEA. The CDR3 covers 13 residues. The germline V and J ends were trimmed by 4 bases and 5 bases, with 14 bases remaining between them. CDR3 in DNA: TGCAGCGTTGGGCCGGGGCTGGCGACTGAAGCTTTCTTT. Amino acid sequence: CSVGPGLATEAFF. Variable domain in full (rest from reference TRBV29-1 and TRBJ1-1): SAVISQKPSRDICQRGTSLTIQCQVDSQVTMMFWYRQQPGQSLTLIATANQGSEATYESGFVIDKFPISRPNLTFSTLTVSNMSPEDSSIYLCSVGPGLATEAFFGQGTRLTVV.

The genes are TRBV6-5 and TRBJ1-2; 7 positions agree with TRBD1. J was trimmed by 8 bases and V by 10 bases; bases with no gene match: 13. This CDR3 has 13 amino acids. Per germline, CDR1 MNHEY and CDR2 SVGAGI. CDR3 loop: CATRGAGGDGYTF. CDR3 nucleotide sequence: TGTGCCACTAGGGGAGCAGGGGGGGACGGCTACACCTTC.

This clone was observed a single time. The chain employs TRBV11-2 and TRBJ1-2, with D unresolved. V was trimmed by 1 base and J by 4 bases, leaving 10 bases between them. Per the germline V gene, CDR1 is SGHAT and CDR2 is FQNNGV. This CDR3 is built from 14 residues. DNA of the CDR3: TGTGCCAGCAGCTTAGGGGCCGTGGCCTATGGCTACACCTTC. It encodes CASSLGAVAYGYTF.

The chain couples TRBV6-4 to TRBJ2-1, with 12 bases matching TRBD2. The CDR3 is 16 residues long. CDR1 and CDR2 from the germline V gene are MRHNA and SNTAGT. V dropped 5 bases and J dropped 7; count of bases not matched to a gene: 9. This chain's CDR3 is CASSLQLAGGLNEQFF. The CDR3 DNA sequence: TGTGCCAGCAGTCTTCAACTAGCGGGAGGTTTGAATGAGCAGTTCTTC.

V gene TRBV5-1 combines with J gene TRBJ2-3; D possibly uses TRBD1 or TRBD2 (5 bases each). The CDR3 length is 15 residues. V lost 4 bases and J 4 bases, leaving 16 bases between the germline ends. Germline CDR1 and CDR2: SGHRS and YFSETQ. CDR3 residues: CASSRGPGTPDTQYF. The CDR3 nucleotides are TGCGCCAGCAGCCGCGGCCCCGGGACCCCAGATACGCAGTATTTT.

The chain has TRBV5-1 and TRBJ1-1; 10 nucleotides align to TRBD1. The length of the CDR3 is 15 residues. The ends lost 4 bases at V and 3 bases at J; junction bases unmatched: 6. Germline V lookup: CDR1 SGHRS, CDR2 YFSETQ. CDR3 region: CASSRTGGSDTEAFF. In DNA form, the CDR3 reads TGCGCCAGCAGCCGGACAGGGGGATCGGACACTGAAGCTTTCTTT.

This clone was recorded once. The same CDR3 can be traced to other DNA sequences in this sample. The rearrangement uses TRBV7-2 and TRBJ1-2; D remains ambiguous. This CDR3 has 11 residues. With 2 bases removed from V and 2 bases from J, the gap between germline ends came to 0 bases. The germline gives CDR1 SGHTA, CDR2 FQGNSA. The CDR3 is CASSLNYGYTF. The DNA for the CDR3 is TGTGCCAGCAGCTTAAACTATGGCTACACCTTC.